This T cell receptor (beta chain) was sequenced during a study of T-cell reconstitution after alpha-beta-depleted transplantation in children. Library preparation (for TCRbeta) was performed with unique molecular identifiers. Via MiXCR, TCRdb re-called the PCR reads, giving one row per CDR3 protein. This sample yields around 200,000 distinct CDR3 sequences, of which under 9.5% are seen a single time; 5% to 7% belongs to the top ten. This specimen was PBMCs from the stem cell graft donor, taken from the stem cell graft. This TCR came from a human donor who donated a stem cell graft to a child with acute lymphoblastic leukemia.

The CDR3 loop reads CAWSRGQPDEQYF. CDR3 sequence (DNA): TGTGCCTGGAGCCGGGGACAACCGGACGAGCAGTACTTC. V and J are TRBV30 and TRBJ2-7; TRBD1 is a possible D gene (6 bases). With 3 bases removed from V and 5 bases from J, the gap between germline ends came to 14 bases. In germline, CDR1 is GTSNPN, CDR2 SVGIG (reference sequence). This CDR3 spans 13 amino acids.